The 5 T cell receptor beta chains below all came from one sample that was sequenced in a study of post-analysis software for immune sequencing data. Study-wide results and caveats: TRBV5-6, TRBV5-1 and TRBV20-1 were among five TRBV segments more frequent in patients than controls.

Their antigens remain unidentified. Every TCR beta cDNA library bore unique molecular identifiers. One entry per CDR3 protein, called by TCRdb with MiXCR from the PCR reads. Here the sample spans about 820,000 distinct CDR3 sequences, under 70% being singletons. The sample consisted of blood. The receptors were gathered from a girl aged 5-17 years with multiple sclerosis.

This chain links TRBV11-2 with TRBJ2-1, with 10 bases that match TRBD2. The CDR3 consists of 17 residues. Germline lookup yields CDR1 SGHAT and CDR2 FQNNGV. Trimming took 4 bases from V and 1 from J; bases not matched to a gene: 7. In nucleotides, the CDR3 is TGTGCCAGCAGCTCCCAGCCGGGACTAGCGTCCTACAATGAGCAGTTCTTC. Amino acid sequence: CASSSQPGLASYNEQFF. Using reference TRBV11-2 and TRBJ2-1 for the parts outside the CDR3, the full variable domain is EAGVAQSPRYKIIEKRQSVAFWCNPISGHATLYWYQQILGQGPKLLIQFQNNGVVDDSQLPKDRFSAERLKGVDSTLKIQPAKLEDSAVYLCASSSQPGLASYNEQFFGPGTRLTVL.

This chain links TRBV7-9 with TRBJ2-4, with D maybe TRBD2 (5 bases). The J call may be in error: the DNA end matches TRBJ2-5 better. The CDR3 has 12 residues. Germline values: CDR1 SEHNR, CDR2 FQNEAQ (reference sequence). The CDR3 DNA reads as TGTGCCAGCACCGGGGTAAAAGAGACCCAGTACTTC. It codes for CASTGVKETQYF.

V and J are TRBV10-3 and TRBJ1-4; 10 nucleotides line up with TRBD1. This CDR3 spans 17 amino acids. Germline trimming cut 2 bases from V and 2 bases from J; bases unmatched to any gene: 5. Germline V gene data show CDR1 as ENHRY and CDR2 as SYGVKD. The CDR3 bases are TGTGCCATCAGTGAGGCGGGACAGGGGACGACTAATGAAAAACTGTTTTTT. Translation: CAISEAGQGTTNEKLFF.

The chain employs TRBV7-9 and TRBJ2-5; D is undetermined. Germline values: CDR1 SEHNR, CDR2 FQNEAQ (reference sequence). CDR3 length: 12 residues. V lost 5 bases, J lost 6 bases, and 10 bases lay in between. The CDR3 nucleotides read TGTGCCAGCAGCCCCCCTCGGCAGACCCAGTACTTC. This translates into CASSPPRQTQYF.

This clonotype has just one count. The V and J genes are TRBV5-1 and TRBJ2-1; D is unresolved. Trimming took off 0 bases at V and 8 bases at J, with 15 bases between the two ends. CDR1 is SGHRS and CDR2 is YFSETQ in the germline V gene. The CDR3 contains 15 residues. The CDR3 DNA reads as TGCGCCAGCAGCTTGGAGTCCGCCGGCCCCTATGAGCAGTTCTTC. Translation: CASSLESAGPYEQFF.